Shown below are 17 T cell receptor beta chains from a single sample sequenced in a study of blood T cell repertoires in COVID-19. The repertoire was sequenced with immunoSEQ multiplex PCR; TCRdb's copy has only in-frame clones and lacks some. The data contain 300,000 to 450,000 clones, 85% to 90% of them singletons. Sequencing was carried out using PBMCs or T cells enriched from blood (not recorded which). These receptors came from a man aged 18 to 30 who had recovered from COVID-19.

The chain carries TRBV4-1 and TRBJ2-7, with D unclear. The germline V gene encodes CDR1 MGHRA and CDR2 YSYEKL. V gave up 1 base and J gave up 0 bases, with 10 bases separating them. The CDR3 extends over 15 amino acids. The CDR3 nucleotides are TGCGCCAGCAGCCAAGGGCAGGCCATCTCCTACGAGCAGTACTTC. This translates into CASSQGQAISYEQYF.

The V and J genes are TRBV5-4 and TRBJ2-1; 7 bases are a match to TRBD1. With V trimmed by 5 bases and J by 3 bases, 8 bases remained unmatched. CDR3 length: 15 amino acids. Germline CDR1 reads SGHNT; CDR2 reads YYREEE (reference sequence). The CDR3 region has the DNA TGTGCCAGCAGACTAGGGGGACAGCACTACAATGAGCAGTTCTTC. Its protein product is CASRLGGQHYNEQFF.

The chain links TRBV7-9 to TRBJ1-6; D gene ambiguous. CDR3 length: 15 amino acids. Trimming shortened V by 3 bases and J by 7 bases, and 13 bases separated the two germline ends. CDR1 is SEHNR, CDR2 FQNEAQ, per germline (reference sequence). This CDR3 reads CASSLGGSLNSPLHF. In DNA form, the CDR3 reads TGTGCCAGCAGCTTGGGAGGGAGCCTAAATTCACCCCTCCACTTT. The full variable domain, rest sourced from reference TRBV7-9 and TRBJ1-6, is DTGVSQNPRHKITKRGQNVTFRCDPISEHNRLYWYRQTLGQGPEFLTYFQNEAQLEKSRLLSDRFSAERPKGSFSTLEIQRTEQGDSAMYLCASSLGGSLNSPLHFGNGTRLTVT.

J is TRBJ1-1 and V is TRBV29-1; D not certain. CDR1 and CDR2 from the germline V gene are SQVTM and ANQGSEA. The CDR3 sequence is 13 residues long. Trimming removed 7 bases at V and 4 bases at J, with 16 bases between. The CDR3 protein is CSAVPYELTEAFF. The CDR3 DNA reads as TGCAGCGCAGTACCCTATGAACTCACTGAAGCTTTCTTT.

This chain uses TRBV2 with TRBJ2-5; D gene ambiguous. V gave up 5 bases and J gave up 4 bases, with 5 bases separating them. The CDR3 length is 11 residues. From germline, CDR1 is SNHLY and CDR2 FYNNEI. CDR3 DNA: TGTGCCAGCAGTTTCTCAGAGACCCAGTACTTC. Translated, it gives CASSFSETQYF.

The V gene is TRBV5-1, the J gene TRBJ2-5; 8 bases align to TRBD2. Germline CDR1 and CDR2: SGHRS and YFSETQ. This CDR3 region has 16 residues. J was trimmed by 5 bases and V by 0 bases; bases with no gene match: 9. CDR3 in amino acids: CASSLAPGGAGETQYF. CDR3 in DNA: TGCGCCAGCAGCTTGGCCCCGGGGGGGGCCGGTGAGACCCAGTACTTC.

This clone was recorded a few times. The chain carries TRBV28 and TRBJ2-2; TRBD2 matches at 14 bases. The germline V gene encodes CDR1 MDHEN and CDR2 SYDVKM. CDR3 length: 16 residues. The ends lost 3 bases at V and 6 bases at J; junction bases unmatched: 3. As DNA, the CDR3 is TGTGCCAGCAGTTTGCCGACTAGCGGGAGGGCCGGGGAGCTGTTTTTT. Its translation: CASSLPTSGRAGELFF.

This sequence joins TRBV9 and TRBJ2-7, with D unresolved. CDR1 is SGDLS and CDR2 is YYNGEE in the germline V gene. Trimming took off 3 bases at V and 1 base at J, with 11 bases between the two ends. The CDR3 has 14 amino acids. The DNA for the CDR3 is TGTGCCAGCAGCGCCTTCAGTCAATCCTACGAGCAGTACTTC. This sequence encodes CASSAFSQSYEQYF.

This sequence joins TRBV28 and TRBJ2-7, with no clear D. The CDR3 sequence is 16 residues long. Trimming removed 2 bases at V and 2 bases at J, with 16 bases between. The germline gives CDR1 MDHEN, CDR2 SYDVKM. CDR3 sequence: CASSLPSSSVPYEQYF. The CDR3 coding sequence is TGTGCCAGCAGTTTACCGTCTTCGAGCGTTCCCTACGAGCAGTACTTC.

The chain couples TRBV15 to TRBJ2-7; a possible D gene is TRBD2 (6 bases). The CDR3 has 12 residues. The ends were cut back, 5 bases at V and 3 bases at J, with 8 bases in the middle. Germline-derived CDR1 and CDR2 are LNHNV and YYDKDF (reference sequence). CDR3 in amino acids: CATSGDFYEQYF. The DNA of the CDR3 is TGTGCCACCAGCGGGGACTTCTACGAGCAGTACTTC. The complete variable domain, with remaining parts taken from reference TRBV15 and TRBJ2-7, reads DAMVIQNPRYQVTQFGKPVTLSCSQTLNHNVMYWYQQKSSQAPKLLFHYYDKDFNNEADTPDNFQSRRPNTSFCFLDIRSPGLGDTAMYLCATSGDFYEQYFGPGTRLTVT.

This chain links TRBV9 with TRBJ2-5; 13 nucleotides align to TRBD2. The V and J ends lost 2 bases and 8 bases, in that order; junction bases with no gene match: 12. CDR1 SGDLS and CDR2 YYNGEE come from the germline V gene. CDR3 length equals 17 residues. The DNA of the CDR3 is TGTGCCAGCAGCGTGAGTGGGTCGGGGACTAGCGGGGCCACCCAGTACTTC. Translating gives CASSVSGSGTSGATQYF.

The chain recombines TRBV28 with TRBJ1-6; tentative D call: TRBD1 (5 bases). The CDR3 runs to 16 residues. CDR1 is MDHEN and CDR2 is SYDVKM in the germline V gene. The V and J ends lost 6 bases and 7 bases respectively, with 19 bases between them. The CDR3 DNA follows: TGTGCCAGCAGGCGACAGACGTCGCACACAAATTCACCCCTCCACTTT. Protein sequence: CASRRQTSHTNSPLHF. Drawing the rest from reference TRBV28 and TRBJ1-6, the complete variable domain is DVKVTQSSRYLVKRTGEKVFLECVQDMDHENMFWYRQDPGLGLRLIYFSYDVKMKEKGDIPEGYSVSREKKERFSLILESASTNQTSMYLCASRRQTSHTNSPLHFGNGTRLTVT.

This chain joins TRBV6-1 and TRBJ1-5; D possibly corresponds to TRBD1 (5 bases). This CDR3 has 14 residues. Trimming left V 2 bases short and J 6 bases short, with 11 bases between. Germline lookup yields CDR1 MNHNS and CDR2 SASEGT. The CDR3 DNA reads as TGTGCCAGCAGTGAAAGGGCAGGGCCTCAGCCCCAGCATTTT. Translation gives CASSERAGPQPQHF.

The gene calls are TRBV28 and TRBJ2-1; 8 bases are shared with TRBD2. V lost 4 bases, J lost 0 bases, and 11 bases stayed unmatched. Germline assignment: CDR1 MDHEN and CDR2 SYDVKM. CDR3 length: 18 residues. CDR3 sequence (DNA): TGTGCCAGCAGTTCATTTCACCCTAGCGGGTCCTCCTACAATGAGCAGTTCTTC. It specifies CASSSFHPSGSSYNEQFF.

CDR3 sequence: CASFSGGWSRDYEQYF. The CDR3 DNA sequence: TGTGCCAGCTTTAGCGGGGGATGGTCCCGCGACTACGAGCAGTACTTC. The chain employs TRBV2 and TRBJ2-7, with TRBD2 matching over 9 bases. Trimming at V came to 8 bases and at J to 3 bases, leaving 14 bases not matched to a gene. The CDR3 has 16 amino acids. In germline, CDR1 is SNHLY, CDR2 FYNNEI. Looking up the rest from reference TRBV2 and TRBJ2-7 gives the full variable domain: EPEVTQTPSHQVTQMGQEVILRCVPISNHLYFYWYRQILGQKVEFLVSFYNNEISEKSEIFDDQFSVERPDGSNFTLKIRSTKLEDSAMYFCASFSGGWSRDYEQYFGPGTRLTVT.

This chain uses TRBV7-2 with TRBJ2-7; TRBD2 aligns across 9 bases. Per germline, CDR1 SGHTA and CDR2 FQGNSA. The CDR3 extends over 15 amino acids. The junction had 6 bases not matched to a gene; V was cut back by 1 base and J by 5 bases. The CDR3 region is CASSLGGTSNDEQYF. The CDR3 DNA follows: TGTGCCAGCAGCTTAGGAGGGACTAGCAACGACGAGCAGTACTTC.

The genes are TRBV28 and TRBJ1-2; D not resolved. The ends were cut back, 6 bases at V and 4 bases at J, with 9 bases in the middle. From germline, CDR1 is MDHEN and CDR2 SYDVKM. The CDR3 contains 12 residues. CDR3: CASSATIYGYTF. The CDR3 DNA reads TGTGCCAGCAGCGCCACAATCTATGGCTACACCTTC.